This T cell receptor (beta chain) was captured by sequencing in a study of T cell repertoires in cytomegalovirus infection. Background on the study: Recently identified HLA-C-restricted and well-studied HLA-B-restricted CMV epitopes were used. Public TCR beta signatures provided an indication of both CMV infection and a matching HLA type.

General observations from the study: HLA-C-restricted CMV-specific TCR beta clonotypes were dominant in the ex vivo response.

This clonotype was seen repeatedly, ten times or more. Its antigen is as yet unknown. TCRdb reprocessed the reads via MiXCR and lists one record per CDR3 protein. The table has approximately 110,000 distinct CDR3 sequences, 25% to 35% seen once; the top ten hold under 70%. The CDR3 sequence is 13 residues long. V was shortened by 3 bases and J by 7 bases, with 10 bases between the two germline ends. Germline CDR1 is SGHTA and CDR2 is FQGNSA. This chain uses TRBV7-2 with TRBJ2-1, with D tentatively TRBD2 (5 bases). The clonotype originates from a human donor in good health (CMV status not recorded). Some clones in this sample may be carry-over from other donors' samples. The sequenced sample was CD8+ T cells from cultured PBMCs, obtained from culture after CMV antigen stimulation. The CDR3 DNA sequence: TGTGCCAGCAGCTTCCAACGGAGGAATGAGCAGTTCTTC. Its translation is CASSFQRRNEQFF.